The 21 T cell receptor beta chains below were found in one sample sequenced in a study of cytomegalovirus exposure and HLA in healthy donors. Primers: 60 Vbeta forward and 13 Jbeta reverse. Libraries were prepared by immunoSEQ multiplex PCR; TCRdb keeps only in-frame clonotypes and omits some of them. The profile shows around 90,000 clones, roughly four fifths of them singletons. Sequenced sample: PBMCs. All receptors come from a human donor in good health.

The V call is TRBV7-2, the J call TRBJ1-5; 7 nucleotides agree with TRBD1. The CDR3 extends over 15 amino acids. V lost 4 bases to trimming and J lost 3 bases; unmatched junction nucleotides: 6. In germline, CDR1 is SGHTA, CDR2 FQGNSA. The CDR3 sequence is CASSWGTASNQPQHF. The CDR3 region has the DNA TGTGCCAGCAGCTGGGGGACAGCGTCCAATCAGCCCCAGCATTTT.

The rearrangement joins TRBV2 to TRBJ2-3, with 9 bases identical to TRBD1. Germline V gene sequence: CDR1 SNHLY, CDR2 FYNNEI. This CDR3 region has 16 residues. The junction had 9 bases not matched to a gene; V was cut back by 6 bases and J by 2 bases. CDR3 DNA sequence: TGTGCCAGCAGACGGACAGGGGCCGACCTCACAGATACGCAGTATTTT. Its translation is CASRRTGADLTDTQYF.

The rearrangement joins TRBV11-2 to TRBJ2-2, with TRBD2 matching 11 bases. Germline CDR1 and CDR2: SGHAT and FQNNGV. The CDR3 runs 15 residues. J gave up 6 bases and V 1 base, and 1 base lay outside the gene matches. CDR3 sequence (DNA): TGTGCCAGCAGCTTAGGACTAGCGGGATCCGGGGAGCTGTTTTTT. This gives the protein CASSLGLAGSGELFF.

The J gene is TRBJ2-7, the V gene TRBV5-1, with TRBD1 matching 7 bases. J lost 3 bases, V lost 4 bases, and 7 bases had no gene match. Germline CDR1 and CDR2: SGHRS and YFSETQ. The length of the CDR3 is 14 residues. The CDR3 DNA is TGCGCCAGCAGCCCCTTAACAGGGGACTACGAGCAGTACTTC. It codes for CASSPLTGDYEQYF.

The CDR3 nucleotides are TGTGCCAGCAGGATTGACAGGGGGGCAACCGGGGAGCTGTTTTTT. Amino acid sequence: CASRIDRGATGELFF. The V gene is TRBV2, the J gene TRBJ2-2, with TRBD1 matching 9 bases. The germline CDR1 and CDR2 sequences are SNHLY and FYNNEI. Trimming removed 6 bases from V and 5 bases from J; junction bases left unmatched: 7. The CDR3 has 15 amino acids.

The chain links TRBV7-2 to TRBJ2-2; 8 nucleotides align to TRBD2. Germline V gives CDR1 SGHTA, CDR2 FQGNSA. Unmatched junction bases numbered 12, after V lost 2 bases and J lost 4 bases. The CDR3 is made up of 18 amino acids. The CDR3 protein is CASSLSAPQRGPTGELFF. The CDR3 nucleotides read TGTGCCAGCAGCTTAAGTGCCCCCCAGCGGGGGCCCACCGGGGAGCTGTTTTTT.

The chain recombines TRBV28 with TRBJ2-3; TRBD2 matches 11 bases. The V gene end was trimmed by 6 bases and the J gene end by 3 bases; junction bases not matched to a gene: 2. This CDR3 region has 14 residues. The germline V gene encodes CDR1 MDHEN and CDR2 SYDVKM. The CDR3 coding sequence is TGTGCCAGCAGCCTAGCGGGGGGAACAGATACGCAGTATTTT. As protein: CASSLAGGTDTQYF.

This clone was counted once. The chain is built from TRBV6-5 and TRBJ1-2, with D possibly matching TRBD1 (5 bases). Germline V gene lookup returns CDR1 MNHEY and CDR2 SVGAGI. The CDR3 totals 15 residues. V lost 0 bases to trimming and J lost 7 bases, with 15 bases between them. This CDR3 is CASSYSGPLVRGYTF. CDR3 DNA sequence: TGTGCCAGCAGTTACTCGGGGCCTTTAGTTCGTGGCTACACCTTC.

This clone was detected once. This sequence joins TRBV12-5 and TRBJ1-5; 7 bases line up with TRBD1. The CDR3 sequence is 14 residues long. V lost 7 bases and J lost 4; bases outside the gene matches: 7. CDR1 and CDR2 from the germline V gene are LGHNT and FRNRAP. DNA of the CDR3: TGTGCTAGTGATACCGACAGGGCTAATCAGCCCCAGCATTTT. This gives the protein CASDTDRANQPQHF.

This clone was recorded once. The chain recombines TRBV15 with TRBJ1-2; 7 bases match TRBD1. The CDR3 extends over 15 amino acids. Germline V CDR1 and CDR2: LNHNV, YYDKDF (reference sequence). J lost 4 bases, V lost 0 bases, and 5 bases had no gene match. The CDR3 is CATSRDPGTVYGYTF. The CDR3 DNA reads TGTGCCACCAGCAGAGATCCAGGGACAGTCTATGGCTACACCTTC.

This chain connects TRBV25-1 to TRBJ1-5; D is undetermined. Trimming took 10 bases from V and 4 from J, leaving 20 bases between them. The CDR3 consists of 15 residues. Germline V gene sequence: CDR1 MGHDK, CDR2 SYGVNS. The CDR3 bases are TGTGCCACCGCCCCAGCGAACGGAATTAATCAGCCCCAGCATTTT. Its translation is CATAPANGINQPQHF. Supplemented by reference TRBV25-1 and TRBJ1-5, the full variable domain reads EADIYQTPRYLVIGTGKKITLECSQTMGHDKMYWYQQDPGMELHLIHYSYGVNSTEKGDLSSESTVSRIRTEHFPLTLESARPSHTSQYLCATAPANGINQPQHFGDGTRLSIL.

This clone was recorded once. This sequence joins TRBV7-2 and TRBJ2-7, with 8 bases matching TRBD2. Losses at the gene ends were 2 bases for V and 4 bases for J; bases not matched to a gene: 4. The germline V gene has CDR1 SGHTA and CDR2 FQGNSA. The CDR3 loop spans 14 amino acids. CDR3 loop: CASSLPGGQYEQYF. The DNA of the CDR3 is TGTGCCAGCAGCTTACCGGGGGGGCAGTACGAGCAGTACTTC. The full variable domain, with the rest looked up from reference TRBV7-2 and TRBJ2-7, is GAGVSQSPSNKVTEKGKDVELRCDPISGHTALYWYRQSLGQGLEFLIYFQGNSAPDKSGLPSDRFSAERTGGSVSTLTIQRTQQEDSAVYLCASSLPGGQYEQYFGPGTRLTVT.

The V and J genes are TRBV25-1 and TRBJ1-2; D not certain. Germline V gene lookup returns CDR1 MGHDK and CDR2 SYGVNS. V dropped 4 bases and J dropped 8 bases, with 8 bases sitting between them. This CDR3 has 11 residues. The CDR3 here is CASSGGRGYTF. For the CDR3, the DNA is TGTGCCAGCAGTGGAGGGAGGGGCTACACCTTC.

The chain combines TRBV29-1 with TRBJ1-4, with D uncertain. CDR3 length: 11 amino acids. Trimming removed 4 bases from V and 8 bases from J, with 8 bases in between. Per germline, CDR1 SQVTM and CDR2 ANQGSEA. The CDR3: CSVASGEKLFF. DNA for the CDR3: TGCAGCGTTGCTTCCGGGGAAAAACTGTTTTTT. The variable domain in full, completed from reference TRBV29-1 and TRBJ1-4, reads SAVISQKPSRDICQRGTSLTIQCQVDSQVTMMFWYRQQPGQSLTLIATANQGSEATYESGFVIDKFPISRPNLTFSTLTVSNMSPEDSSIYLCSVASGEKLFFGSGTQLSVL.

This chain uses TRBV7-2 with TRBJ1-1; TRBD1 might be the D (5 bases). This CDR3 is 15 amino acids long. The germline V and J ends were trimmed by 5 bases and 3 bases, with 16 bases remaining between them. Per germline, CDR1 SGHTA and CDR2 FQGNSA. CDR3 sequence reads: CASSPPRGGDTEAFF. CDR3 nucleotide sequence: TGTGCCAGCAGCCCACCCCGGGGGGGGGACACTGAAGCTTTCTTT.

J is TRBJ1-5 and V is TRBV6-5; TRBD1 matches 7 bases. In germline, CDR1 is MNHEY, CDR2 SVGAGI. Unmatched junction bases numbered 5, after V lost 0 bases and J lost 6 bases. This CDR3 has 15 amino acids. The CDR3: CASSYSRQGGQPQHF. In DNA form, the CDR3 reads TGTGCCAGCAGTTACTCGCGGCAGGGGGGTCAGCCCCAGCATTTT.

V and J are TRBV6-5 and TRBJ2-7; 11 nucleotides line up with TRBD2. The CDR3 extends over 14 amino acids. Per germline, CDR1 MNHEY and CDR2 SVGAGI. V dropped 2 bases and J dropped 7; count of bases not matched to a gene: 4. The CDR3 DNA reads TGTGCCAGCAGTTACCTTGGGACTAGCGGAGAGCAGTACTTC. It yields the protein CASSYLGTSGEQYF.

J is TRBJ1-3 and V is TRBV6-1; no clear D. CDR1 MNHNS and CDR2 SASEGT come from the germline V gene. V lost 1 base and J lost 2, with 9 bases in between. This CDR3 has 15 residues. The CDR3 loop reads CASSEVGVPGNTIYF. Written as DNA, the CDR3 is TGTGCCAGCAGTGAAGTCGGGGTGCCTGGAAACACCATATATTTT.

This chain uses TRBV28 with TRBJ2-2; TRBD1 matches at 8 bases. This CDR3 comprises 16 residues. From germline, CDR1 is MDHEN and CDR2 SYDVKM. V shed 3 bases, J shed 0 bases, and the junction held 3 bases outside the gene matches. CDR3 residues: CASSFWTGTNTGELFF. The CDR3 bases are TGTGCCAGCAGTTTTTGGACAGGGACGAACACCGGGGAGCTGTTTTTT.

The rearrangement joins TRBV5-1 to TRBJ1-2, with 11 positions matching TRBD1. In germline, CDR1 is SGHRS, CDR2 YFSETQ. The CDR3 is made up of 14 amino acids. V shed 4 bases and J 5 bases; nucleotides not matched to a gene: 4. The CDR3 protein is CASSPGTGGYGYTF. DNA of the CDR3: TGCGCCAGCAGCCCCGGGACAGGGGGGTATGGCTACACCTTC.

The CDR3 is CASSLYPLPSGTYNEQFF. CDR3 nucleotide sequence: TGTGCCAGCAGCTTATATCCCCTCCCTAGCGGGACCTACAATGAGCAGTTCTTC. V usage is TRBV11-2 and J usage is TRBJ2-1; 9 bases fit TRBD2. This CDR3 is 18 amino acids long. The junction had 10 bases not matched to a gene; V was cut back by 2 bases and J by 2 bases. Germline CDR1 and CDR2: SGHAT and FQNNGV.